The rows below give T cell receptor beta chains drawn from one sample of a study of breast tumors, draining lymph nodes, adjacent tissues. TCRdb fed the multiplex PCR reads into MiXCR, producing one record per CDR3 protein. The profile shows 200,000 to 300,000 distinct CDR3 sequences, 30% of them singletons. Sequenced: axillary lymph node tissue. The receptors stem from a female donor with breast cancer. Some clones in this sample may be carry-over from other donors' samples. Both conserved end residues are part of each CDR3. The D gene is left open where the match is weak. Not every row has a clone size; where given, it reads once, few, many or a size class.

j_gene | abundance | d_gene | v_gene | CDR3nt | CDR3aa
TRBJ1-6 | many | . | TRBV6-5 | TGTGCCAGCAGTTACTCCCGAGCTCCCTCCTATAGCTCCTATAATTCACCCCTCCACTTT | CASSYSRAPSYSSYNSPLHF
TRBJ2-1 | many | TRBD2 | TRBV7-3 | TGTGCCAGCAGCCCTACTACTAGCGGGAGGGCCAATGAGCAGTTCTTC | CASSPTTSGRANEQFF
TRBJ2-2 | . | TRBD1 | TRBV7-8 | TGTGCCAGCAGGACCCGGACAGGGCCCGGCGGGGAGCTGTCTTTT | CASRTRTGPGGELSF
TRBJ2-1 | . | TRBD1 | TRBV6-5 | TGTGCCAGCAGTTACCTAACCGGGACAGCCGTCTCCTACAATGAGCAGTTCTTC | CASSYLTGTAVSYNEQFF
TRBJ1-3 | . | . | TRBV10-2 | TGCGCCAGCAAACAATACACCATATATTTT | CASKQYTIYF
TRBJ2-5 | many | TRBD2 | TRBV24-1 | TGTGCCACCAGTGATTTTCGGGGGGTCGGAGAGACCCAGTACTTC | CATSDFRGVGETQYF
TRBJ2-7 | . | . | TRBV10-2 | TGCGCCAGCAGTGGGGAAGGACGGCTACCCTACGAGCAGTACTTC | CASSGEGRLPYEQYF
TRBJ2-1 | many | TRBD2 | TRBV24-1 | TGTGCCACCAGTGAAGGACTAGCGGGAGGGTATGAGCAGTTCTTC | CATSEGLAGGYEQFF
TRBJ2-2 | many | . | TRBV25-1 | TGTGCCAGCGCCCCCCCAGGGAACACCGGGGAGCTGTTTTTT | CASAPPGNTGELFF
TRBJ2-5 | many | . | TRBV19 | TGTGCCAGTCGCGCAGGGGGGGGAGAGACCCAGTACTTC | CASRAGGGETQYF
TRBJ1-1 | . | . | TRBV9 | TGTGCCAGCAGCCCCCTCGGTCGGACCACTGAAGCTTTCTTT | CASSPLGRTTEAFF
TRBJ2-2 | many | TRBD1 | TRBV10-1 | TGCGCCAGCCGGGGACAGCCGAACACCGGGGAGCTGTTTTTT | CASRGQPNTGELFF
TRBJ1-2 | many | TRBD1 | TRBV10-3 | TGTGCCATCACCGACAGGGGGCCGAACTATGGCTACACCTTC | CAITDRGPNYGYTF
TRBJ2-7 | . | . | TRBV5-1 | TGCGCCAACAGGACACTAGAGAAAGCCTACGAGCAGTGCTTC | CANRTLEKAYEQCF
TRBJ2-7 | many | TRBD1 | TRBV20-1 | TGCAGTGCTAGAGCTTCGACAGGGGCCTACTACGAGCAGTACTTC | CSARASTGAYYEQYF
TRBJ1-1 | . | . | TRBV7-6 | TGTGCCAGCAGCTTAGGGCTGGGTCAGACTGAAGCTTTCTTT | CASSLGLGQTEAFF
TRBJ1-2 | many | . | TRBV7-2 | TGTGCCAGCAGCCGCGAAACCGACAGGTACGGCTACACCTTC | CASSRETDRYGYTF
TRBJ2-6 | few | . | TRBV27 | TGTGCCAGCAGAAACAGGGAGGGGTCTGGGGCCAACGTCCTGACTTTC | CASRNREGSGANVLTF
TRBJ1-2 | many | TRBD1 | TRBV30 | TGTGCCTGGAGCCCGGGACAGGGCTACACCTTC | CAWSPGQGYTF
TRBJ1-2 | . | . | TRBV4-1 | TGCGCCAGCAGCCAGGATCTGACAGCTAACTATGGCTACGCCTTC | CASSQDLTANYGYAF
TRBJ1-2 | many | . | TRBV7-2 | TGTGCCAGCAGCTTAGCTAACTATGGCTACACCTTC | CASSLANYGYTF
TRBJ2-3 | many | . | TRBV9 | TGTGCCAGCAGCGTAGCTCAAGATACGCAGTATTTT | CASSVAQDTQYF